This TCR beta chain was identified during a study of T cells after yellow fever vaccination. Per germline, CDR1 LGHNT and CDR2 FRNRAP. V lost 5 bases, J lost 1 base, and 4 bases lay in between. The CDR3 runs to 12 residues. TCRdb reprocessed the 5' RACE reads via MiXCR and lists one record per CDR3 protein. The data hold hundreds of thousands of distinct CDR3 sequences, with about 3.5% observed a single time. This clonotype showed up many times. Its antigen remains unknown. Points from the study as a whole: A weaker but faster secondary response was observed, peaking on day 5 versus 15. Once the booster was given, most primary-vaccination clones reappeared, at over 95% for CD4 and roughly 90% for CD8.

J is TRBJ2-3 and V is TRBV12-5; D is unresolved. The sequence was collected from a man aged 18 to 29 who received the YFV17D yellow fever vaccine. Here the sequenced sample was PBMCs, taken on the day of the yellow fever booster vaccination. DNA of the CDR3: TGTGCTAGTGGTAAACGCACAGATACGCAGTATTTT. Translating gives CASGKRTDTQYF.